This entry lists 27 T cell receptor beta chains sequenced from one sample in a study of blood T cell repertoires in COVID-19. Repertoires were generated with immunoSEQ multiplex PCR, while TCRdb's copy carries only in-frame clones and drops some. The profile shows about 320,000 clones, 90% of them singletons. The source material was PBMCs or T cells enriched from blood (not recorded which). These TCRs come from a man aged 55-75 years who had recovered from COVID-19.

The CDR3 sequence: CASSKGPNTEAFF. For the CDR3, the DNA is TGCGCCAGCAGCAAAGGGCCGAACACTGAAGCTTTCTTT. This chain links TRBV4-1 with TRBJ1-1; no firm D call. This CDR3 is 13 amino acids long. The ends were cut back, 5 bases at V and 1 base at J, with 8 bases in the middle. Germline lookup yields CDR1 MGHRA and CDR2 YSYEKL.

Concerning this clone: Additional DNA sequences in this sample encode the identical CDR3. The rearrangement joins TRBV5-1 to TRBJ1-6, with D perhaps TRBD1 (6 bases). The V gene lost 2 bases and the J gene lost 6 bases, with 9 bases spanning the gap. This CDR3 region has 14 residues. CDR1 SGHRS and CDR2 YFSETQ come from the germline V gene. This CDR3 reads CASSLQGGNSPLHF. Written as DNA, the CDR3 is TGCGCCAGCAGCTTACAGGGTGGTAATTCACCCCTCCACTTT.

The rearrangement joins TRBV3-1 (or the pseudogene TRBV3-2) to TRBJ2-1; maybe TRBD1 (6 bases). V was trimmed by 4 bases and J by 5 bases, leaving 15 bases between them. CDR3 length equals 15 residues. Looked up from germline, CDR1 is LGHDT and CDR2 is YNNKEL (reference sequence). The CDR3 DNA reads TGTGCCAGCAGCCTTAGGGGGAGTGGGCACAATGAGCAGTTCTTC. This gives the protein CASSLRGSGHNEQFF.

About this clone: Other DNA sequences in this specimen translate into the identical CDR3. This chain's CDR3 is CASSLSRSYNSPLHF. CDR3 DNA sequence: TGTGCCAGCAGCTTGAGTCGCTCCTATAATTCACCCCTCCACTTT. The J gene is TRBJ1-6, the V gene TRBV7-6; D gene unclear. V gave up 3 bases and J gave up 0 bases, with 6 bases separating them. CDR1 is SGHVS, CDR2 FNYEAQ, per germline. The CDR3 loop spans 15 amino acids.

The chain has TRBV18 and TRBJ2-1; 13 bases align to TRBD2. This CDR3 region has 16 residues. J gave up 7 bases and V 8 bases, and 11 bases lay outside the gene matches. Per the germline V gene, CDR1 is KGHSH and CDR2 is LQKENI. The CDR3 reads CASHPQWTSGSNEQFF. In DNA form, the CDR3 reads TGTGCCAGCCACCCTCAATGGACTAGCGGGAGTAATGAGCAGTTCTTC.

The V and J genes are TRBV5-4 and TRBJ2-2, with 8 bases matching TRBD2. CDR3 size: 15 residues. The germline gives CDR1 SGHNT, CDR2 YYREEE (reference sequence). Unmatched junction bases numbered 7, after V lost 5 bases and J lost 4 bases. The CDR3 bases are TGTGCCAGCAGATCCCGGGGGGGGCCCACCGGGGAGCTGTTTTTT. Its protein is CASRSRGGPTGELFF.

The J gene is TRBJ2-3, the V gene TRBV3-1 (or the pseudogene TRBV3-2); perhaps TRBD1 as D (6 bases). This CDR3 is built from 15 residues. V was cut by 2 bases and J by 4 bases, with 13 bases left in between. Germline V gene sequence: CDR1 LGHDT, CDR2 YNNKEL (reference sequence). The CDR3: CASSQHRVGSDTQYF. CDR3 coding DNA: TGTGCCAGCAGCCAACACAGGGTGGGATCAGATACGCAGTATTTT.

In this sample, this clone turned up once. The gene calls are TRBV4-3 and TRBJ1-1, with 12 bases matching TRBD1. The CDR3 has 16 residues. CDR1 and CDR2 from the germline V gene are LGHNA and YSLEER. The V and J ends lost 3 bases and 5 bases, in that order; junction bases with no gene match: 7. The CDR3 protein is CASSHGTGGGLTEAFF. The DNA for the CDR3 is TGCGCCAGCAGCCATGGGACAGGGGGCGGTCTGACTGAAGCTTTCTTT.

This chain uses TRBV13 with TRBJ2-5, with 7 bases identical to TRBD1. V shed 2 bases and J 4 bases; nucleotides not matched to a gene: 10. CDR1 PRHDT and CDR2 FYEKMQ come from the germline V gene (reference sequence). There are 16 residues in the CDR3. CDR3 sequence: CASSLRGQGQGETQYF. In DNA form, the CDR3 reads TGTGCCAGCAGCTTAAGGGGGCAGGGGCAGGGAGAGACCCAGTACTTC. Full variable domain (rest looked up from reference TRBV13 and TRBJ2-5): AAGVIQSPRHLIKEKRETATLKCYPIPRHDTVYWYQQGPGQDPQFLISFYEKMQSDKGSIPDRFSAQQFSDYHSELNMSSLELGDSALYFCASSLRGQGQGETQYFGPGTRLLVL.

This clone was picked up a small number of times. The chain employs TRBV10-2 and TRBJ2-4, with D possibly TRBD2 on 6 matching bases. V lost 6 bases and J 0 bases, leaving 12 bases between the germline ends. The CDR3 is made up of 15 amino acids. Germline CDR1 and CDR2: WSHSY and SAAADI. In DNA, the CDR3 is TGCGCCAGCAGCAACACGGGACTAGCCAAAAACATTCAGTACTTC. Its translation is CASSNTGLAKNIQYF.

The chain couples TRBV19 to TRBJ1-1, with no clear D. Germline assignment: CDR1 LNHDA and CDR2 SQIVND (reference sequence). The CDR3 contains 11 residues. The ends were cut back, 7 bases at V and 5 bases at J, with 8 bases in the middle. The DNA of the CDR3 is TGTGCCAGTACGCGGGGTACTGAAGCTTTCTTT. Amino acid sequence: CASTRGTEAFF.

V is TRBV12-3 or TRBV12-4 and J is TRBJ1-3; D gene unclear. V lost 5 bases to trimming and J lost 4 bases, with 3 bases between them. This CDR3 is 11 amino acids long. The DNA for the CDR3 is TGTGCCAGCAGTGTAGGAAACACCATATATTTT. This gives the protein CASSVGNTIYF.

The chain carries TRBV6-5 and TRBJ2-7, with 9 bases fitting TRBD1. Trimming at V came to 7 bases and at J to 5 bases, leaving 12 bases not matched to a gene. The CDR3 has 15 residues. Germline loops: CDR1 MNHEY, CDR2 SVGAGI. CDR3 residues: CASKDGDRAIHEQYF. The CDR3 DNA is TGTGCCAGCAAAGACGGGGACAGGGCTATCCACGAGCAGTACTTC.

The chain uses TRBV19 and TRBJ1-2; no reliable D call. Germline values: CDR1 LNHDA, CDR2 SQIVND (reference sequence). Deletions cut 3 bases from V and 4 bases from J, with 6 bases between. The CDR3 is 12 amino acids. The CDR3 DNA follows: TGTGCCAGTAGTATGTCATCCTATGGCTACACCTTC. Its protein is CASSMSSYGYTF.

CDR3 DNA sequence: TGTGCCAGTGAACAGGTTAAAGGTAGTTCACCCCTCCACTTT. This encodes CASEQVKGSSPLHF. The V and J genes are TRBV2 and TRBJ1-6, with D tentatively TRBD1 (5 bases). V lost 9 bases and J lost 9, with 18 bases in between. Germline V gives CDR1 SNHLY, CDR2 FYNNEI. The CDR3 consists of 14 residues.

In regard to this clone: The junction does not match germline at one end; this may be a read error. This chain uses TRBV5-4 with TRBJ2-1; 8 bases are a match to TRBD1. CDR3 length: 15 amino acids. The germline V gene has CDR1 SGHNT and CDR2 YYREEE (reference sequence). The CDR3 protein is CASRPGQGANNEQLF. CDR3 DNA: TGTGCCAGCAGACCTGGACAGGGTGCAAATAATGAGCAGCTCTTC.

The chain is built from TRBV28 and TRBJ1-1; D gene ambiguous. Germline V lookup: CDR1 MDHEN, CDR2 SYDVKM. V gave up 8 bases and J gave up 3 bases, with 13 bases separating them. The CDR3 has 13 residues. The CDR3 nucleotides read TGTGCCAGCCGCGGGAGGCTTGACACTGAAGCTTTCTTT. It is translated as CASRGRLDTEAFF.

The chain has TRBV18 and TRBJ2-1; tentative D call: TRBD2 (5 bases). Germline lookup yields CDR1 KGHSH and CDR2 LQKENI. V was shortened by 3 bases and J by 5 bases, with 11 bases between the two germline ends. This CDR3 is 14 amino acids long. The CDR3 here is CASSPDFVHNEQFF. In DNA, the CDR3 is TGTGCCAGCTCACCGGACTTTGTCCACAATGAGCAGTTCTTC.

V gene TRBV24-1 combines with J gene TRBJ2-7; a possible D gene is TRBD2 (6 bases). This CDR3 has 14 residues. From germline, CDR1 is KGHDR and CDR2 SFDVKD. V was pared by 6 bases and J by 0 bases, with 11 bases between. CDR3 sequence reads: CATSRAGSSYEQYF. CDR3 in DNA: TGTGCCACCAGTCGGGCCGGGAGCTCCTACGAGCAGTACTTC.

The CDR3 loop is CASVTGTGIHTF. The CDR3 bases are TGTGCCAGCGTTACCGGGACAGGGATCCACACCTTC. The V and J genes are TRBV6-5 and TRBJ1-2; 9 bases align to TRBD1. Looked up from germline, CDR1 is MNHEY and CDR2 is SVGAGI. This CDR3 region has 12 residues. V dropped 8 bases and J dropped 12; count of bases not matched to a gene: 10.

The chain couples TRBV7-6 to TRBJ1-5; no clear D. CDR3 length: 13 residues. V shed 5 bases and J shed 4 bases, with 9 bases lying between them. The V gene's germline CDR1 is SGHVS and CDR2 FNYEAQ. As DNA, the CDR3 is TGTGCCAGCAGCCCAAATCAGAATCAGCCCCAGCATTTT. Amino acid sequence: CASSPNQNQPQHF. Complete variable domain (other parts from reference TRBV7-6 and TRBJ1-5): GAGVSQSPRYKVTKRGQDVALRCDPISGHVSLYWYRQALGQGPEFLTYFNYEAQQDKSGLPNDRFSAERPEGSISTLTIQRTEQRDSAMYRCASSPNQNQPQHFGDGTRLSIL.

The V gene is TRBV6-5, the J gene TRBJ2-7; D remains unclear. Germline V gene lookup returns CDR1 MNHEY and CDR2 SVGAGI. The germline V and J ends were trimmed by 7 bases and 0 bases, with 13 bases remaining between them. The CDR3 extends over 14 amino acids. The CDR3 coding sequence is TGTGCCAGCACCCCCACGGCGGACTCCTACGAGCAGTACTTC. Its protein product is CASTPTADSYEQYF.

The rearrangement joins TRBV30 to TRBJ1-2; 10 bases align to TRBD1. The CDR3 runs to 12 residues. V shed 4 bases and J 8 bases; nucleotides not matched to a gene: 4. Germline V gene sequence: CDR1 GTSNPN, CDR2 SVGIG (reference sequence). CDR3 nucleotides: TGTGCCTGGAACCGGGACAGGGGAGGCTACACCTTC. Translation: CAWNRDRGGYTF.

Points on this clone: Additional DNA sequences in this sample encode the identical CDR3. The chain recombines TRBV5-1 with TRBJ2-7, with 7 bases that match TRBD1. The CDR3 has 13 residues. CDR1 is SGHRS, CDR2 YFSETQ, per germline. V lost 4 bases and J lost 2; bases outside the gene matches: 3. The CDR3 DNA sequence: TGCGCCAGCAGCCCCGGGACAGCCTACGAGCAGTACTTC. Amino acids: CASSPGTAYEQYF.

The chain links TRBV11-1 to TRBJ1-4, with TRBD1 as a possible D gene (6 bases). Looked up from germline, CDR1 is SGHAT and CDR2 is FQDESV (reference sequence). The CDR3 has 13 residues. The V end lost 4 bases, the J end lost 5 bases, and 8 bases lay between the germline ends. In DNA form, the CDR3 reads TGTGCCAGCAGCTCCGGACAGAATGAAAAACTGTTTTTT. Its translation is CASSSGQNEKLFF. Full variable domain (rest looked up from reference TRBV11-1 and TRBJ1-4): EAEVAQSPRYKITEKSQAVAFWCDPISGHATLYWYRQILGQGPELLVQFQDESVVDDSQLPKDRFSAERLKGVDSTLKIQPAELGDSAMYLCASSSGQNEKLFFGSGTQLSVL.

The rearrangement uses TRBV25-1 and TRBJ1-4; D is ambiguous. CDR1 and CDR2 from the germline V gene are MGHDK and SYGVNS. The ends were cut back, 3 bases at V and 5 bases at J, with 10 bases in the middle. This CDR3 is 14 amino acids long. The CDR3 region is CASSEPGINEKLFF. The CDR3, as DNA: TGTGCCAGCAGTGAGCCAGGCATCAATGAAAAACTGTTTTTT.

The gene calls are TRBV4-1 and TRBJ2-2; 8 nucleotides match TRBD1. Germline CDR1 and CDR2: MGHRA and YSYEKL. This CDR3 contains 15 residues. Losses at the gene ends were 1 base for V and 7 bases for J; bases not matched to a gene: 5. The CDR3 here is CASSQGQGRGGELFF. The CDR3 region has the DNA TGCGCCAGCAGCCAAGGACAGGGGCGGGGCGGGGAGCTGTTTTTT.